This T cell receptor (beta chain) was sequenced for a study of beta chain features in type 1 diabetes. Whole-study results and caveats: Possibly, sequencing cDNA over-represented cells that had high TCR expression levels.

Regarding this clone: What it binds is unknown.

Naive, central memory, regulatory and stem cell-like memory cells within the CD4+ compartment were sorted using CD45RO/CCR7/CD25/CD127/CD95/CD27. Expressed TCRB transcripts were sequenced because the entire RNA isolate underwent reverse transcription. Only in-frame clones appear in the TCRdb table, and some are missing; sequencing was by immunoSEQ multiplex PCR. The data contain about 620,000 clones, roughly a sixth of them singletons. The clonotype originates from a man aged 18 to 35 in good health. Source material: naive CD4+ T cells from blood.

For the CDR3, the DNA is TGCGCCAGCAGTTTCCTTACGGGACTAGCGGTTTACGAGCAGTACTTC. Translating it yields CASSFLTGLAVYEQYF. The chain couples TRBV10-2 to TRBJ2-7, with 11 positions matching TRBD2. With V trimmed by 5 bases and J by 4 bases, 10 bases remained unmatched. The CDR3 consists of 16 residues. Germline CDR1 and CDR2: WSHSY and SAAADI.